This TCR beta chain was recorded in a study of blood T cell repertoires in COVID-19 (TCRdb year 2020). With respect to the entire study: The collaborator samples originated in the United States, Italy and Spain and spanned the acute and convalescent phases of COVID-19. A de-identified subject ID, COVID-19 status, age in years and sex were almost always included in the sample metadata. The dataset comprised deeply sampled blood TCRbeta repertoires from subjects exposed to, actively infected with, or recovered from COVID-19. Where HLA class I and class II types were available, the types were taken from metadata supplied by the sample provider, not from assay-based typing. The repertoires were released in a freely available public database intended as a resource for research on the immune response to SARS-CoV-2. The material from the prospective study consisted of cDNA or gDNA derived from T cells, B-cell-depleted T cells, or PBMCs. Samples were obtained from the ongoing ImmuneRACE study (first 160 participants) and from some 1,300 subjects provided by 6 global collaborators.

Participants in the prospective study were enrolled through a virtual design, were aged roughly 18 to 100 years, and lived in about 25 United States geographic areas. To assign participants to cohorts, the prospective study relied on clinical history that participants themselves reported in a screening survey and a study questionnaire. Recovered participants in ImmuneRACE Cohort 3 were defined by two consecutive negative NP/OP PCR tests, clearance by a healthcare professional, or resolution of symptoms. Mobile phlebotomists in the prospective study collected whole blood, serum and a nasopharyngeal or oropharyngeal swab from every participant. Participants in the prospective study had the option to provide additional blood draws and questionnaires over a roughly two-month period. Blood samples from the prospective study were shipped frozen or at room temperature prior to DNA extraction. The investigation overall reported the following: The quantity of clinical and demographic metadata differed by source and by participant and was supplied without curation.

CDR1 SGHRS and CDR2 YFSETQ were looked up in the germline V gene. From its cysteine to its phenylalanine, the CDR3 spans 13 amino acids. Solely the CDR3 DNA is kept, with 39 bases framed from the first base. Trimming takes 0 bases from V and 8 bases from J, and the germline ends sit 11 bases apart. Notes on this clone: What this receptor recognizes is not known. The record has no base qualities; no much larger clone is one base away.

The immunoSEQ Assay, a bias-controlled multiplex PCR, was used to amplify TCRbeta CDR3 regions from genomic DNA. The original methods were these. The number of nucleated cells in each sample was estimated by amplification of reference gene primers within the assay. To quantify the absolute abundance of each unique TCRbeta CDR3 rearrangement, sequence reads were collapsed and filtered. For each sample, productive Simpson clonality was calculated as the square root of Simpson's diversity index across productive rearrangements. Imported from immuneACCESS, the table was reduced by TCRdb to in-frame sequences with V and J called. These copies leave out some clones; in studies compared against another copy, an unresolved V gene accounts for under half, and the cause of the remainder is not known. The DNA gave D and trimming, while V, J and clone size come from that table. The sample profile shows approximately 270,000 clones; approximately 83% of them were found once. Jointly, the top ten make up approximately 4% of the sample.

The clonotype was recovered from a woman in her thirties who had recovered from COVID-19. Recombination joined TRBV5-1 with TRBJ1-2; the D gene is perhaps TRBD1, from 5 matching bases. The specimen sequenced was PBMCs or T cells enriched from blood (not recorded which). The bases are TGCGCCAGCAGCTTGGGACAGATGCAGGGCTACACCTTC. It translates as CASSLGQMQGYTF.